This TCR beta chain was sequenced during a study of control samples from healthy donors and cancer patients. A remark on this clone: In the same sample, other DNA sequences code for this CDR3.

Trimming took 5 bases from V and 8 from J, leaving 20 bases between them. CDR1 and CDR2 from the germline V gene are SEHNR and FQNEAQ (reference sequence). The CDR3 sequence is 15 residues long. The protocol was immunoSEQ multiplex PCR, while the TCRdb copy is restricted to in-frame clones and leaves out a portion. The profile shows some 90,000 clones, about 86% of them singletons. The rearrangement links TRBV7-9 to TRBJ2-3, with a tentative D call TRBD2 (7 bases). Sequences were obtained from blood. The sequence was collected from a woman between 45 and 65 years old in good health. The CDR3 region is CASSPGRGGERTQYF. CDR3 sequence (DNA): TGTGCCAGCAGCCCGGGAAGAGGGGGGGAGCGTACGCAGTATTTT.